One and the same sample provided the 6 T cell receptor beta chains below, sequenced in a study of T cells in Graves' hyperthyroidism and ophthalmopathy. Amplification of TCR beta CDR3 regions was performed using RNA transcripts as template. Initially, a first-round RT-PCR of the TCR CDR3 employed the HTBI primer set. Each CDR3 protein gets one entry after TCRdb re-called the multiplex PCR reads with MiXCR. This sample carries hundreds of thousands of distinct CDR3 sequences, about 14% of them seen once, and the ten largest clones take about 12%. The sequencing sample was made of blood. Receptor source: a woman in her forties or fifties with Graves' ophthalmopathy.

This clonotype was counted at least ten times. The V gene is TRBV27, the J gene TRBJ2-3; 7 bases are shared with TRBD1. The junction had 11 bases not matched to a gene; V was cut back by 6 bases and J by 5 bases. CDR1 is MNHEY, CDR2 SMNVEV, per germline (reference sequence). The CDR3 extends over 15 amino acids. Here the CDR3 DNA reads TGTGCCAGCAGCCCGTACAGGGGCCGCGGAGATACGCAGTATTTT. Amino acids: CASSPYRGRGDTQYF.

Concerning this clonotype itself: A read error may explain this, as a much larger clone is one base away. This sequence joins TRBV2 and TRBJ1-6, with 11 bases aligning to TRBD1. This CDR3 region has 17 residues. CDR1 and CDR2 from the germline V gene are SNHLY and FYNNEI. The CDR3 sequence is CTSRGTGGNFYNSPLHF. The CDR3 bases are TGTACCAGCAGAGGGACAGGGGGAAACTTCTATAATTCACCCCTCCACTTT.

This clonotype was counted ten times or more. This chain links TRBV7-6 with TRBJ2-3; 10 bases match TRBD2. This CDR3 is 16 amino acids long. Germline values: CDR1 SGHVS, CDR2 FNYEAQ. V lost 5 bases, J lost 3 bases, and 8 bases stayed unmatched. The CDR3 DNA reads TGTGCCAGCAGCGCAGGGACTAGCGTTAGGACAGATACGCAGTATTTT. It translates to CASSAGTSVRTDTQYF.

There are many counts of this clonotype. The rearrangement joins TRBV28 to TRBJ1-5; D is unclear. The length of the CDR3 is 15 residues. V lost 3 bases to trimming and J lost 5 bases, with 14 bases between them. CDR1 MDHEN and CDR2 SYDVKM come from the germline V gene. In nucleotides, the CDR3 is TGTGCCAGCAGTTTTCGCCTCCCAGGACATCAGCCCCAGCATTTT. Its translation is CASSFRLPGHQPQHF.

This clonotype was recorded a few times. The rearrangement links TRBV24-1 to TRBJ2-5, with TRBD2 identical over 8 bases. CDR1 KGHDR and CDR2 SFDVKD come from the germline V gene. After removal of 4 bases from V and 9 bases from J, the junction contained 6 bases not matched to a gene. The CDR3 is 13 residues long. The CDR3 DNA sequence: TGTGCCACCAGTGAGAGCGGGAGTGAGGCCCAGTACTTC. This codes for CATSESGSEAQYF.

This clonotype turned up a few times. The CDR3 DNA is TGTGCCAGCAGTTACGGCGACAGGTACGACTATGGCTACACCTTC. It translates to CASSYGDRYDYGYTF. The gene calls are TRBV6-2 or TRBV6-3 and TRBJ1-2; D perhaps matches TRBD1 (6 bases). The CDR3 is 15 residues long. Per the germline V gene, CDR1 is MNHEY and CDR2 is SVGEGT. V was pared by 2 bases and J by 3 bases, with 13 bases between.